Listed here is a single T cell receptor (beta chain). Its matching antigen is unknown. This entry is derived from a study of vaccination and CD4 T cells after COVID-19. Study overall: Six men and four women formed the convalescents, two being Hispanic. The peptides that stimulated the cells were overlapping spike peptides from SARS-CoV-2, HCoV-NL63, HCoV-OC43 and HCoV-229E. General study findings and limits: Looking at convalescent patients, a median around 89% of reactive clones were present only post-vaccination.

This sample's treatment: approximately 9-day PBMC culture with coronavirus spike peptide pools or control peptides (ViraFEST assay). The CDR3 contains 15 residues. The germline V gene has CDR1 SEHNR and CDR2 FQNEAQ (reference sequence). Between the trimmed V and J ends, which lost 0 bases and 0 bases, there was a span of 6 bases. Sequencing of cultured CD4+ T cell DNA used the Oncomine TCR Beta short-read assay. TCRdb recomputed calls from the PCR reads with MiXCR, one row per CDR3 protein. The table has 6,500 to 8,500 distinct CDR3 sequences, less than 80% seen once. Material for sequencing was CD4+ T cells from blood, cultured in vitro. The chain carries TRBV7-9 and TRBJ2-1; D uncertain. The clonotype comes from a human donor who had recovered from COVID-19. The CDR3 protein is CASSLAGLSYNEQFF. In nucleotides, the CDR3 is TGTGCCAGCAGCTTAGCTGGCCTCTCCTACAATGAGCAGTTCTTC.